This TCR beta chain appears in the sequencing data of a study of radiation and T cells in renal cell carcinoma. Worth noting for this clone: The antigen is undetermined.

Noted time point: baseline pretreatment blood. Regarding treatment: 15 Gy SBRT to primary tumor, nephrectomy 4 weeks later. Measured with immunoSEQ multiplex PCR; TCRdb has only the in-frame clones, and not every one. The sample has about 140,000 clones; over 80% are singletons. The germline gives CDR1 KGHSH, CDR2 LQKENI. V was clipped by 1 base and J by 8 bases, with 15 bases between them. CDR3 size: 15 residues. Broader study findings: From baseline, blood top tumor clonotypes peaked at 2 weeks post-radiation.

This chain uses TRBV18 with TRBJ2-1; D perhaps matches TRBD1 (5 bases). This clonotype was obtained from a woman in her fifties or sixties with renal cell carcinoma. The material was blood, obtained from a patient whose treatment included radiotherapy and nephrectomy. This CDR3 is CASSPRSQGTDEQFF. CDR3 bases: TGTGCCAGCTCACCACGATCTCAGGGTACCGATGAGCAGTTCTTC. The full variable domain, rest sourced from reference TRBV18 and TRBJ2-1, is NAGVMQNPRHLVRRRGQEARLRCSPMKGHSHVYWYRQLPEEGLKFMVYLQKENIIDESGMPKERFSAEFPKEGPSILRIQQVVRGDSAAYFCASSPRSQGTDEQFFGPGTRLTVL.